The 5 T cell receptor beta chains in this list originate from one sample, sequenced in a study of PD-1 blockade in classical Hodgkin lymphoma. All patients relapsed after autologous stem cell transplantation, and brentuximab vedotin exposure varied. TCRdb's table, derived via immunoSEQ multiplex PCR, lists solely in-frame clones and lacks some. Of almost 85,000 clones listed, about 89% are singletons. The sample here was peripheral blood mononuclear cells (PBMCs), taken at baseline. Source of these receptors: a human donor with classical Hodgkin lymphoma.

The V call is TRBV19, the J call TRBJ2-2; 7 bases are shared with TRBD1. CDR3 size: 14 residues. V trimming: 2 bases; J trimming: 7 bases; junction bases outside the gene matches: 4. CDR1 is LNHDA, CDR2 SQIVND, per germline (reference sequence). In nucleotides, the CDR3 is TGTGCCAGTAGTATAACAGGGGCGAGCGGGGAGCTGTTTTTT. It specifies CASSITGASGELFF.

The J gene is TRBJ2-7, the V gene TRBV5-1, with TRBD1 matching 9 bases. Germline CDR1 and CDR2: SGHRS and YFSETQ. Trimming cost V 3 bases and J 6 bases; bases outside gene matches: 7. This CDR3 is built from 14 residues. The CDR3 sequence is CASSWGTGTSEQYF. The DNA for the CDR3 is TGCGCCAGCAGCTGGGGGACAGGGACCAGCGAGCAGTACTTC.

The V call is TRBV7-9, the J call TRBJ1-2; D is unclear. This CDR3 comprises 14 residues. From germline, CDR1 is SEHNR and CDR2 FQNEAQ (reference sequence). V gave up 5 bases and J gave up 8 bases, with 18 bases separating them. The CDR3 sequence: CASSLITEGDGYTF. The CDR3 nucleotides read TGTGCCAGCAGCCTGATCACCGAGGGAGACGGCTACACCTTC.

The CDR3 loop reads CASSIGQGAGNGYTF. In DNA, the CDR3 is TGTGCCAGTAGTATTGGACAGGGGGCTGGTAATGGCTACACCTTC. The rearrangement joins TRBV19 to TRBJ1-2; 11 bases are a match to TRBD1. Trimming took 3 bases from V and 6 from J; bases not matched to a gene: 6. The CDR3 is 15 residues long. The germline V gene encodes CDR1 LNHDA and CDR2 SQIVND (reference sequence).

The gene calls are TRBV12-5 and TRBJ2-1, with a possible D match to TRBD2 (6 bases). Between the trimmed V and J ends, which lost 9 bases and 6 bases, there was a span of 18 bases. The CDR3 sequence is 14 residues long. Germline CDR1 LGHNT, CDR2 FRNRAP. The DNA for the CDR3 is TGTGCTAGCCGTCGTAGCGGTATTATCAATGAGCAGTTCTTC. The encoded protein is CASRRSGIINEQFF.